This entry is about one TCR beta chain. The antigen is not known. Germline and junction disagree at one end, which may indicate a read error. This CDR3 spans 14 amino acids. In germline, CDR1 is MGHRA, CDR2 YSYEKL. Using genomic DNA as the template, TCR beta VDJ and CDR3 profiling was carried out. In TCRdb, the reads were re-called with MiXCR into one record per CDR3 protein. The data show around 170,000 distinct CDR3 sequences, under 75% seen once. The sample originates from a study of CD8+CD57+ T cells in acquired aplastic anemia. Study information: The average for DNA from sorted CD4+ and CD8+ cells was roughly 3 ug. Sequencing produced an average of around 11 million reads per healthy donor for CD4+ cells. The study's findings and limits: About 28 sequences, all CD8+ CDR3, were shared between patients and controls.

Sequencing used sorted CD4+, CD8+, or CD8+CD57+ T cells (not recorded which) from PBMCs. The rearrangement joins TRBV4-1 to TRBJ1-1, with 7 bases aligning to TRBD1. The sequence was obtained from a human donor in good health. CDR3: CASSQQGTVPRGIF. Here the CDR3 DNA reads TGCGCCAGCAGCCAACAAGGGACAGTGCCTCGGGGGATCTTT.